This note documents a single T cell receptor (beta chain) sequence. This sample stems from a study of T-cell memory formation after mild COVID-19. TCRdb redid the calling of the 5' RACE reads with MiXCR, one entry per CDR3 protein. The sample shows more than 45,000 distinct CDR3 sequences, around 9.7% of them seen only once. This CDR3 is built from 17 residues. Germline-derived CDR1 and CDR2 are KGHDR and SFDVKD. Unmatched junction bases numbered 11, after V lost 3 bases and J lost 5 bases. The clonotype comes from an adult woman who had mild COVID-19 (a few samples of this study predate the infection). Cell type and time point are not known. V usage is TRBV24-1 and J usage is TRBJ2-5; 10 nucleotides match TRBD2. Material: PBMCs or a T cell subset sorted from them (not recorded which). The CDR3 sequence is CATSDRVAGGERETQYF. CDR3 bases: TGTGCCACCAGTGATAGAGTAGCGGGAGGAGAGCGGGAGACCCAGTACTTC.